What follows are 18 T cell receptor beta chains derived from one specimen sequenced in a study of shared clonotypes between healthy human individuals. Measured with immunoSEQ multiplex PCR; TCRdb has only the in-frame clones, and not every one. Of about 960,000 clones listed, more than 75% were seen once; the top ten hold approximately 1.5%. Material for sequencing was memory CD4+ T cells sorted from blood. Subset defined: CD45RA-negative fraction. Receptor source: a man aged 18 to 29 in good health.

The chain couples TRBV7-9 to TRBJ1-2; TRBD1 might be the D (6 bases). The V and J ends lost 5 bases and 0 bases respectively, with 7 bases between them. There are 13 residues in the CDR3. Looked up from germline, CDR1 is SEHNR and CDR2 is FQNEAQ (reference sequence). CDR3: CASSRQANYGYTF. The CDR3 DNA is TGTGCCAGCAGCAGACAGGCTAACTATGGCTACACCTTC.

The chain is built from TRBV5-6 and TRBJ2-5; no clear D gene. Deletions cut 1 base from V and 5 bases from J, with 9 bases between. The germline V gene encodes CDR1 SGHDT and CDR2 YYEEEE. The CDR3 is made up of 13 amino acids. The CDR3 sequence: CASSLPLSETQYF. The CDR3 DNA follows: TGTGCCAGCAGCTTGCCCCTATCGGAGACCCAGTACTTC.

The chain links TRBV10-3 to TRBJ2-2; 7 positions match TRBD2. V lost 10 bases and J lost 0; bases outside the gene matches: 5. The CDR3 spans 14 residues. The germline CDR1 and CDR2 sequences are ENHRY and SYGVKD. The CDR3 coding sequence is TGTGCCACGCGACTAGCCTCGAACACCGGGGAGCTGTTTTTT. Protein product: CATRLASNTGELFF.

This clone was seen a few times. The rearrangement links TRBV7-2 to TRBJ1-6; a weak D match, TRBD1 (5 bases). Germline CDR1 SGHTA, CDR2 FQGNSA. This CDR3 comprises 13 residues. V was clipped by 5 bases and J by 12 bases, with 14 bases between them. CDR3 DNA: TGTGCCAGCAGCCCCCCCGGGGGGTTACCCCTCCACTTT. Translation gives CASSPPGGLPLHF.

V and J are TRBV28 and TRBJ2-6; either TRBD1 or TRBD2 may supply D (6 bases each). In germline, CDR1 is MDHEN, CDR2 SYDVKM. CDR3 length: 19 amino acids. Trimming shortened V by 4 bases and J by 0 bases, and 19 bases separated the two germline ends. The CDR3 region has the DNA TGTGCCAGCAGTTCCCCTCCTGGGGGGCGCCGCTCTGGGGCCAACGTCCTGACTTTC. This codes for CASSSPPGGRRSGANVLTF.

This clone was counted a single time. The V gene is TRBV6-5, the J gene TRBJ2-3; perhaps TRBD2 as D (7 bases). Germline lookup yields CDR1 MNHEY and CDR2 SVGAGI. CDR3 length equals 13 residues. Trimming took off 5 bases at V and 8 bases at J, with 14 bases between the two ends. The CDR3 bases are TGTGCCAGCAGTCCGGGGGGCCCGGCTACGCAGTATTTT. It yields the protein CASSPGGPATQYF.

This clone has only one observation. The CDR3 loop reads CASGGPGNEAFF. DNA for the CDR3: TGTGCCAGCGGGGGACCAGGGAATGAAGCTTTCTTT. The chain couples TRBV6-1 to TRBJ1-1; a weak D match, TRBD1 (5 bases). The CDR3 consists of 12 residues. V lost 8 bases and J 7 bases, leaving 14 bases between the germline ends. Germline CDR1 MNHNS, CDR2 SASEGT.

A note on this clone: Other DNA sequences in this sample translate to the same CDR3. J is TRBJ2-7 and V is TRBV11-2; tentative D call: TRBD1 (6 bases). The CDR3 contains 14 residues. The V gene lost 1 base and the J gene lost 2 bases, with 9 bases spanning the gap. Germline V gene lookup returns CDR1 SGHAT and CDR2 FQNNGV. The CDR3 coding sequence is TGTGCCAGCAGCTTAGCTCAGGGGACCTACGAGCAGTACTTC. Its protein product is CASSLAQGTYEQYF.

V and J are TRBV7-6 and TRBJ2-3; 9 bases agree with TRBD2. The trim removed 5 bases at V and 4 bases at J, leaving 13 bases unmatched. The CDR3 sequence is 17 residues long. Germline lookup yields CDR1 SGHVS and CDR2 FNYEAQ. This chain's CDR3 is CASSPLRDSGRADTQYF. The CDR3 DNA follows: TGTGCCAGCAGCCCACTACGAGATAGCGGGAGAGCAGATACGCAGTATTTT.

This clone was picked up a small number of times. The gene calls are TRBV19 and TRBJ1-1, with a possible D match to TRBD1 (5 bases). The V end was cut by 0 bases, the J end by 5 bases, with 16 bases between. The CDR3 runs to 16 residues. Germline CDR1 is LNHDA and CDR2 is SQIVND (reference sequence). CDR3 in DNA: TGTGCCAGTAGTATAGATCTTAACACAAGGGGTACTGAAGCTTTCTTT. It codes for CASSIDLNTRGTEAFF.

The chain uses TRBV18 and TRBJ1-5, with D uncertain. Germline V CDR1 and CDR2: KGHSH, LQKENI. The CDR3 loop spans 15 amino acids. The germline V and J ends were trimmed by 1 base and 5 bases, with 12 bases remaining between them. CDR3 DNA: TGTGCCAGCTCACCACGGACGGTAGATTATCAGCCCCAGCATTTT. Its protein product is CASSPRTVDYQPQHF.

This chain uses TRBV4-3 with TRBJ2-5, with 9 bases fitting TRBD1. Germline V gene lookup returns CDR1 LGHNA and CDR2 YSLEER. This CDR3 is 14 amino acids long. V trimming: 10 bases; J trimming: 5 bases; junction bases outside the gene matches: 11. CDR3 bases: TGCGCCACCGTACACAGGGGGCCGGAGGAGACCCAGTACTTC. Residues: CATVHRGPEETQYF.

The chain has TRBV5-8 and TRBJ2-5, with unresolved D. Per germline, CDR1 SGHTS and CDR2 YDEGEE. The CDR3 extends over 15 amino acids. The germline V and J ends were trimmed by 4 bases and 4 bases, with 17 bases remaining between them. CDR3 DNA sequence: TGTGCCAGCAGCGGTTTCCAGAAGGGTGGAGAGACCCAGTACTTC. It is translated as CASSGFQKGGETQYF.

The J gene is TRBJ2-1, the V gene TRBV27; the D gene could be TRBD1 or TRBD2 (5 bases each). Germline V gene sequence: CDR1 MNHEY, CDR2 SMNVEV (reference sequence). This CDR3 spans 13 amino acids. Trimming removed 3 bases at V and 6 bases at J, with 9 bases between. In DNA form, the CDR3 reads TGTGCCAGCAGTTTCAGGGAGCTCAATGAGCAGTTCTTC. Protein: CASSFRELNEQFF.

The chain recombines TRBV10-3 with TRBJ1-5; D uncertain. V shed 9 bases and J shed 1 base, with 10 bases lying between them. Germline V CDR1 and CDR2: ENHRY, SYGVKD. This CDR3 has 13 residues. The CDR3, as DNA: TGTGCCATAGCAGACGAGAGCAATCAGCCCCAGCATTTT. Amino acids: CAIADESNQPQHF.

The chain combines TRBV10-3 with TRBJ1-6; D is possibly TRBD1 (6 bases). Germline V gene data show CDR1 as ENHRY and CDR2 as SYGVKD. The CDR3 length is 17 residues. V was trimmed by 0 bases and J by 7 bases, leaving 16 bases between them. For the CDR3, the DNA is TGTGCCATCAGTGAGTCATTTCGGGACACGACAAATTCACCCCTCCACTTT. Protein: CAISESFRDTTNSPLHF.

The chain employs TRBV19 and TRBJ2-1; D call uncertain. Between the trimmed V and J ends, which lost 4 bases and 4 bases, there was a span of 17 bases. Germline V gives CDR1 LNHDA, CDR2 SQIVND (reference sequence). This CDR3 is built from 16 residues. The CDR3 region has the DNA TGTGCCAGTAGTAAGGAGAGCGTTATAGGTTACAATGAGCAGTTCTTC. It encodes CASSKESVIGYNEQFF. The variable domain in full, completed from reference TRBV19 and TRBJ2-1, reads DGGITQSPKYLFRKEGQNVTLSCEQNLNHDAMYWYRQDPGQGLRLIYYSQIVNDFQKGDIAEGYSVSREKKESFPLTVTSAQKNPTAFYLCASSKESVIGYNEQFFGPGTRLTVL.

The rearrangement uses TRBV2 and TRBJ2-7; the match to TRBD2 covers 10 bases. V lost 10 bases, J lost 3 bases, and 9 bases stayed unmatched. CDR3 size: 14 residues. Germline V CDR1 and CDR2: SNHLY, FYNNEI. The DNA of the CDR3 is TGTGCCACCGGGCAAGCGGGGGGGCTCTACGAGCAGTACTTC. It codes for CATGQAGGLYEQYF.